One and the same sample provided the 14 T cell receptor beta chains below, sequenced in a study of T cell changes during pregnancy in multiple sclerosis. Using immunoSEQ multiplex PCR, the repertoire was profiled, and TCRdb retains in-frame clones only, with some absent. Among approximately 52,000 clones listed, 88% were seen once. The specimen was CD4+ T cells from peripheral blood mononuclear cells, collected in the second trimester of pregnancy. The receptors originated from a female donor with multiple sclerosis, enrolled in a pregnancy study.

The rearrangement joins TRBV2 to TRBJ2-1; the D gene is possibly TRBD1 (5 bases). Looked up from germline, CDR1 is SNHLY and CDR2 is FYNNEI. V shed 7 bases and J shed 10 bases, with 11 bases lying between them. The length of the CDR3 is 11 residues. CDR3 protein: CASNLRGEQFF. The DNA of the CDR3 is TGTGCCAGCAATCTTAGGGGAGAGCAGTTCTTC.

The rearrangement joins TRBV4-2 to TRBJ2-7, with 10 bases matching TRBD2. Germline V gene sequence: CDR1 LGHNA, CDR2 YNFKEQ. This CDR3 has 16 amino acids. With 4 bases clipped from V and 3 bases from J, the junction kept 9 bases outside the gene matches. CDR3 sequence reads: CASSPGTSAKGYEQYF. The CDR3 DNA is TGTGCCAGCAGCCCAGGGACTAGCGCGAAAGGCTACGAGCAGTACTTC.

In this sample, this clone turned up once. The V gene is TRBV6-1, the J gene TRBJ1-2; 8 bases map to TRBD1. CDR3 size: 14 residues. From germline, CDR1 is MNHNS and CDR2 SASEGT. The V segment lost 3 bases and the J segment 8 bases; nucleotides outside the gene matches: 8. CDR3 region: CASSDGQGSRGYTF. The CDR3 region has the DNA TGTGCCAGCAGTGATGGACAGGGATCAAGAGGCTACACCTTC.

The chain is built from TRBV11-2 and TRBJ2-7; the match to TRBD1 covers 8 bases. The CDR3 covers 14 residues. Germline CDR1 reads SGHAT; CDR2 reads FQNNGV. The junction had 5 bases not matched to a gene; V was cut back by 5 bases and J by 2 bases. The CDR3: CASSPDRGTYEQYF. In DNA form, the CDR3 reads TGTGCCAGCAGCCCCGACAGGGGAACCTACGAGCAGTACTTC.

The rearrangement joins TRBV4-1 to TRBJ2-1; TRBD2 might be the D (6 bases). In germline, CDR1 is MGHRA, CDR2 YSYEKL. This CDR3 contains 15 residues. Trimming took off 1 base at V and 0 bases at J, with 7 bases between the two ends. CDR3 nucleotide sequence: TGCGCCAGCAGCCAAGTGCGGGACTCCTACAATGAGCAGTTCTTC. It yields the protein CASSQVRDSYNEQFF.

The chain joins TRBV7-2 to TRBJ2-2; 10 nucleotides line up with TRBD2. The CDR3 is made up of 14 amino acids. The junction had 4 bases not matched to a gene; V was cut back by 5 bases and J by 7 bases. Germline CDR1 SGHTA, CDR2 FQGNSA. This CDR3 reads CASSAVAGGGELFF. The CDR3 coding sequence is TGTGCCAGCAGCGCGGTAGCGGGAGGCGGGGAGCTGTTTTTT.

This chain links TRBV7-9 with TRBJ1-4; unclear D gene. V lost 4 bases and J 4 bases, leaving 13 bases between the germline ends. Germline V gene data show CDR1 as SEHNR and CDR2 as FQNEAQ (reference sequence). CDR3 size: 15 residues. The CDR3 reads CASSSALRSNEKLFF. Written as DNA, the CDR3 is TGTGCCAGCAGCTCCGCGTTGAGGAGTAATGAAAAACTGTTTTTT.

The chain combines TRBV10-3 with TRBJ1-5; a weak D match, TRBD1 (5 bases). The CDR3 is 13 residues long. Trimming took off 7 bases at V and 7 bases at J, with 14 bases between the two ends. CDR1 and CDR2 (germline): ENHRY, SYGVKD. CDR3 DNA sequence: TGTGCCATCACGCCTTCGCGACAGCAGCCCCAGCATTTT. Translating gives CAITPSRQQPQHF.

This clone occurred a few times. The J gene is TRBJ2-7, the V gene TRBV6-1; 9 bases line up with TRBD1. Unmatched junction bases numbered 8, after V lost 6 bases and J lost 5 bases. The CDR3 sequence is 14 residues long. Germline lookup yields CDR1 MNHNS and CDR2 SASEGT. As DNA, the CDR3 is TGTGCCAGCAGGGCGCGGGGACAGGGTCACGAGCAGTACTTC. Encoded protein: CASRARGQGHEQYF.

This chain connects TRBV1 to TRBJ1-1; TRBD1 is the table's D call, not checked against the DNA. TRBV1 is flagged as a pseudogene. The CDR3 has 14 amino acids. CDR3 sequence (DNA): TGCACCAGCAGCCAAGACAGGGGGTACACTGAAGCTTTCTTT. Protein product: CTSSQDRGYTEAFF.

This sequence joins TRBV28 and TRBJ2-3, with TRBD1 as a possible D gene (7 bases). Trimming took 4 bases from V and 5 from J, leaving 19 bases between them. The CDR3 extends over 16 amino acids. The germline V gene has CDR1 MDHEN and CDR2 SYDVKM. The CDR3 DNA follows: TGTGCCAGCAGTTCAGCTCCTGGAGGGGGCCGAGATACGCAGTATTTT. It yields the protein CASSSAPGGGRDTQYF.

The V call is TRBV4-1, the J call TRBJ2-6; D ambiguous. Germline CDR1 reads MGHRA; CDR2 reads YSYEKL. Trimming left V 0 bases short and J 1 base short, with 10 bases between. CDR3 length: 17 residues. Written as DNA, the CDR3 is TGCGCCAGCAGCCAAGACCCAGATATGTCTGGGGCCAACGTCCTGACTTTC. This codes for CASSQDPDMSGANVLTF.

This chain joins TRBV10-3 and TRBJ2-7; weak D call: TRBD2 (6 bases). Trimming took off 6 bases at V and 4 bases at J, with 16 bases between the two ends. The CDR3 has 14 amino acids. Germline lookup yields CDR1 ENHRY and CDR2 SYGVKD. The CDR3 sequence is CAISLSGVGYEQYF. The DNA for the CDR3 is TGTGCCATCAGCCTTAGCGGAGTAGGATACGAGCAGTACTTC.

V gene TRBV19 combines with J gene TRBJ2-1; D is unresolved. CDR1 and CDR2 (germline): LNHDA, SQIVND (reference sequence). V dropped 8 bases and J dropped 6 bases, with 20 bases sitting between them. This CDR3 is 15 amino acids long. The CDR3 is CASSSRGPQGNEQFF. The CDR3 DNA reads TGTGCCAGTTCTTCTCGAGGTCCCCAAGGCAATGAGCAGTTCTTC.